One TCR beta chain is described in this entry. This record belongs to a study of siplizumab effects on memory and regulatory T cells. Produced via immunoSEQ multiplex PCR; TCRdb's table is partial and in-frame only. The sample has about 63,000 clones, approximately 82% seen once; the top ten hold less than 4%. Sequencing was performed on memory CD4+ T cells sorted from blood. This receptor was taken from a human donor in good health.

The CDR3 here is CASSAGRITYEQYF. CDR3 in DNA: TGTGCCAGCTCAGCCGGACGAATAACCTACGAGCAGTACTTC. V gene TRBV18 combines with J gene TRBJ2-7; D gene unclear. Trimming shortened V by 5 bases and J by 2 bases, and 13 bases separated the two germline ends. The CDR3 covers 14 residues. Germline V gene data show CDR1 as KGHSH and CDR2 as LQKENI.